Below, 9 T cell receptor beta chains from the same sample are listed, as sequenced in a study of shared clonotypes between healthy human individuals. Sequencing was performed with immunoSEQ multiplex PCR; in TCRdb, only in-frame clones are kept and a portion is missing. The sample lists over a million clones; about four fifths were seen once. The sequencing sample was made of memory CD4+ T cells from PBMCs. The subset: CD45RA-negative fraction. The receptors were sampled from a man in his late teens or twenties in good health. Some clones in this sample may be carry-over from other donors' samples.

This clone was recorded once. This rearrangement joins TRBV5-4 to TRBJ2-3, with no clear D. V lost 1 base, J lost 1 base, and 13 bases lay in between. The CDR3 extends over 16 amino acids. CDR1 is SGHNT and CDR2 is YYREEE in the germline V gene (reference sequence). The DNA for the CDR3 is TGTGCCAGCAGCTTGCCACTCGGCGGTCGCACAGATACGCAGTATTTT. Amino acids: CASSLPLGGRTDTQYF. The full variable domain, in which reference TRBV5-4 and TRBJ2-3 provide the parts outside the CDR3, is ETGVTQSPTHLIKTRGQQVTLRCSSQSGHNTVSWYQQALGQGPQFIFQYYREEENGRGNFPPRFSGLQFPNYSSELNVNALELDDSALYLCASSLPLGGRTDTQYFGPGTRLTVL.

The rearrangement joins TRBV18 to TRBJ1-2, with a weak D call TRBD1 (5 bases). CDR3 size: 15 residues. The V gene's germline CDR1 is KGHSH and CDR2 LQKENI. Trimming left V 4 bases short and J 6 bases short, with 18 bases between. Written as DNA, the CDR3 is TGTGCCAGCTCACAATCCTCCCCAGGAGGGGATGGCTACACCTTC. This encodes CASSQSSPGGDGYTF.

This chain joins TRBV30 and TRBJ2-3, with D hard to call. From germline, CDR1 is GTSNPN and CDR2 SVGIG (reference sequence). The CDR3 contains 11 residues. V lost 5 bases and J 3 bases, leaving 6 bases between the germline ends. CDR3 coding DNA: TGTGCCTGGGGTATTACAGATACGCAGTATTTT. Residues: CAWGITDTQYF.

The CDR3 region is CASRGTQETQYF. DNA of the CDR3: TGTGCCAGCAGGGGAACTCAAGAGACCCAGTACTTC. V usage is TRBV28 and J usage is TRBJ2-5; D gene unclear. This CDR3 is 12 amino acids long. Trimming shortened V by 6 bases and J by 2 bases, and 7 bases separated the two germline ends. Germline-derived CDR1 and CDR2 are MDHEN and SYDVKM.

Remarks on this clone: This sample includes further DNA sequences coding for the same CDR3. J is TRBJ2-5 and V is TRBV11-2, with D unclear. The germline V and J ends were trimmed by 1 base and 2 bases, with 8 bases remaining between them. Germline V gene sequence: CDR1 SGHAT, CDR2 FQNNGV. The CDR3 has 14 residues. The CDR3 coding sequence is TGTGCCAGCAGCTTAGGCCAGATACAAGAGACCCAGTACTTC. This encodes CASSLGQIQETQYF.

This clone was seen a few times. V is TRBV18 and J is TRBJ1-1, with TRBD1 matching over 7 bases. The CDR3 consists of 14 residues. J gave up 5 bases and V 5 bases, and 8 bases lay outside the gene matches. The germline CDR1 and CDR2 sequences are KGHSH and LQKENI. The CDR3 region is CASSANRGATEAFF. The CDR3 DNA follows: TGTGCCAGCTCAGCAAACAGGGGTGCAACTGAAGCTTTCTTT.

This chain joins TRBV2 and TRBJ2-1; 13 positions match TRBD2. Germline CDR1 is SNHLY and CDR2 is FYNNEI. The CDR3 is 18 amino acids. V gave up 6 bases and J gave up 0 bases; unmatched junction bases: 8. CDR3 residues: CASRGTSGALSSYNEQFF. CDR3 nucleotides: TGTGCCAGCAGGGGGACTAGCGGGGCTTTAAGCTCCTACAATGAGCAGTTCTTC.

The genes are TRBV4-3 and TRBJ2-2, with a weak D call TRBD1 (6 bases). The CDR3 consists of 16 residues. V gave up 0 bases and J gave up 2 bases, with 10 bases separating them. Per germline, CDR1 LGHNA and CDR2 YSLEER. The CDR3 is CASSQDVGHNTGELFF. In nucleotides, the CDR3 is TGCGCCAGCAGCCAAGATGTGGGACATAACACCGGGGAGCTGTTTTTT.

The chain couples TRBV30 to TRBJ1-5; tentatively, D is TRBD1 (6 bases). The CDR3 spans 14 residues. Germline loops: CDR1 GTSNPN, CDR2 SVGIG (reference sequence). V lost 1 base to trimming and J lost 6 bases, with 13 bases between them. This chain's CDR3 is CAWSEYLGAQPQHF. In DNA form, the CDR3 reads TGTGCCTGGAGTGAATACTTGGGGGCTCAGCCCCAGCATTTT. Variable domain in full (rest from reference TRBV30 and TRBJ1-5): SQTIHQWPATLVQPVGSPLSLECTVEGTSNPNLYWYRQAAGRGLQLLFYSVGIGQISSEVPQNLSASRPQDRQFILSSKKLLLSDSGFYLCAWSEYLGAQPQHFGDGTRLSIL.